This TCR beta chain originates from a study of shared clonotypes between healthy human individuals. V trimming: 2 bases; J trimming: 4 bases; junction bases outside the gene matches: 2. The CDR3 contains 13 residues. Germline CDR1 is MNHNY and CDR2 is SVGAGI (reference sequence). The study enrolled healthy HIV-negative adults without recent acute infections or vaccinations as donors. The repertoire was sequenced with immunoSEQ multiplex PCR; TCRdb's copy has only in-frame clones and lacks some. Of some 1 million clones listed, around 74% are singletons. The gene calls are TRBV6-6 and TRBJ2-7; the match to TRBD1 covers 7 bases. The clonotype comes from a man between 18 and 35 years old in good health. Sample: memory CD4+ T cells sorted from blood. The subset denotes: CD45RA-negative fraction. The CDR3 DNA reads as TGTGCCAGCAGTTACGCCAGGGGGTACGAGCAGTACTTC. This codes for CASSYARGYEQYF.